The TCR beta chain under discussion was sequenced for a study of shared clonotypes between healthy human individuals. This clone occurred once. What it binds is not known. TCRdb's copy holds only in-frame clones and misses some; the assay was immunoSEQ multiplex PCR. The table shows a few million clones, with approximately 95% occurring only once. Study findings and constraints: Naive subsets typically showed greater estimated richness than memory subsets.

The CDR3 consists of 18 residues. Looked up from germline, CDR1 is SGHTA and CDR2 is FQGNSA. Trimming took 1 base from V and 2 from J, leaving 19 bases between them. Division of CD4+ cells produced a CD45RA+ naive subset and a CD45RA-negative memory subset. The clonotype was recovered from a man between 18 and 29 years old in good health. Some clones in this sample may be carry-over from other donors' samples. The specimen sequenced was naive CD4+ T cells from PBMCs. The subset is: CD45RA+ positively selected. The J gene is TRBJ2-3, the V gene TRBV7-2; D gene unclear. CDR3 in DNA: TGTGCCAGCAGCTTAGGAAGATGGATTCGGGTGCCCACAGATACGCAGTATTTT. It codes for CASSLGRWIRVPTDTQYF.